The next 19 T cell receptor beta chains were all read from a single sample in a study of cytomegalovirus exposure and HLA in healthy donors. The PCR employed 60 Vbeta primers together with 13 Jbeta primers. The method was immunoSEQ multiplex PCR; TCRdb's version includes in-frame clones alone and lacks a portion of them. The sample contains fewer than 150,000 clones, 15% of which appear only once. The material sequenced was PBMCs. The source is a woman under 30 in good health and CMV-seronegative.

Comments on this clone: At the DNA level, this CDR3 is encoded by other sequences in the same sample as well. V usage is TRBV5-6 and J usage is TRBJ2-7, with a weak D call TRBD2 (7 bases). Germline V gene lookup returns CDR1 SGHDT and CDR2 YYEEEE. The CDR3 spans 14 residues. V shed 4 bases and J shed 2 bases, with 13 bases lying between them. The DNA of the CDR3 is TGTGCCAGCAGCGGGGGGGGCAGCGCCTACGAGCAGTACTTC. This encodes CASSGGGSAYEQYF.

This clone has just a few counts. The V and J genes are TRBV11-2 and TRBJ2-1; 10 nucleotides agree with TRBD2. Trimming cost V 1 base and J 8 bases; bases outside gene matches: 5. CDR3 size: 15 residues. The germline CDR1 and CDR2 sequences are SGHAT and FQNNGV. CDR3 sequence: CASSLVAGGGHEQFF. CDR3 sequence (DNA): TGTGCCAGCAGCTTAGTAGCGGGAGGTGGGCATGAGCAGTTCTTC.

V usage is TRBV7-9 and J usage is TRBJ2-1; perhaps TRBD1 as D (5 bases). V was trimmed by 5 bases and J by 5 bases, leaving 10 bases between them. Germline lookup yields CDR1 SEHNR and CDR2 FQNEAQ (reference sequence). CDR3 length: 13 residues. The CDR3 is CASSPPGHNEQFF. The CDR3 DNA reads as TGTGCCAGCAGCCCCCCAGGGCACAATGAGCAGTTCTTC.

This rearrangement joins TRBV5-6 to TRBJ2-5, with D possibly being TRBD2 (5 bases). The J call is in doubt because the DNA end fits TRBJ2-7 better. From germline, CDR1 is SGHDT and CDR2 YYEEEE. This CDR3 is 15 amino acids long. CDR3 residues: CASSLEEGSPYEQYF. The DNA of the CDR3 is TGTGCCAGCAGCTTGGAAGAGGGATCCCCCTACGAGCAGTACTTC.

The CDR3 nucleotides are TGCGCCAGCAGCAAGGGACAGGGAGTAAGAACTGAAGCTTTCTTT. Translated, it gives CASSKGQGVRTEAFF. V is TRBV4-1 and J is TRBJ1-1, with 9 bases that match TRBD1. With V trimmed by 5 bases and J by 5 bases, 9 bases remained unmatched. Per germline, CDR1 MGHRA and CDR2 YSYEKL. The CDR3 is 15 amino acids.

Only a few counts were recorded for this clone. The rearrangement links TRBV5-1 to TRBJ1-4, with TRBD1 as a possible D gene (6 bases). Germline values: CDR1 SGHRS, CDR2 YFSETQ. Trimming removed 9 bases at V and 3 bases at J, with 15 bases between. The length of the CDR3 is 14 residues. The DNA of the CDR3 is TGCGCCACCAAAAGTGGGGGCTCTAATGAAAAACTGTTTTTT. Translation gives CATKSGGSNEKLFF.

This clone has only a few counts. The V and J genes are TRBV4-2 and TRBJ2-7; 9 bases are shared with TRBD1. V was pared by 3 bases and J by 3 bases, with 3 bases of the junction left unmatched. Germline V gene lookup returns CDR1 LGHNA and CDR2 YNFKEQ. This CDR3 has 14 residues. The CDR3 spells CASSQNRGLYEQYF. The CDR3 DNA reads as TGTGCCAGCAGCCAGAACAGGGGGCTCTACGAGCAGTACTTC.

The chain couples TRBV9 to TRBJ2-6; a weak D match, TRBD1 (6 bases). Trimming pared 4 bases from V and 0 bases from J, leaving 20 bases between. This CDR3 spans 19 amino acids. CDR1 is SGDLS, CDR2 YYNGEE, per germline. CDR3 in amino acids: CASSPRGAGVSSGANVLTF. CDR3 coding DNA: TGTGCCAGCAGCCCCAGAGGGGCAGGGGTGAGCTCTGGGGCCAACGTCCTGACTTTC.

The J gene is TRBJ2-5, the V gene TRBV9; 8 bases agree with TRBD2. Germline V lookup: CDR1 SGDLS, CDR2 YYNGEE. V trimming: 0 bases; J trimming: 5 bases; junction bases outside the gene matches: 6. The CDR3 is made up of 15 amino acids. CDR3 in DNA: TGTGCCAGCAGCGTAGGACGGGGGGGCCGGGAGACCCAGTACTTC. Encoded protein: CASSVGRGGRETQYF.

Details on this clone: A junction end diverges from the germline sequence, so it may reflect a read error. This chain uses TRBV7-7 with TRBJ2-7, with 9 nucleotides matching TRBD1. The germline V gene has CDR1 SSHAT and CDR2 FNYEAQ (reference sequence). The CDR3 has 15 amino acids. CDR3 DNA sequence: TGTGCTAGCAGCCACGGACAGGGGATGGTATACGAGCAGTACTTC. As protein: CASSHGQGMVYEQYF.

V is TRBV2 and J is TRBJ2-3; D unresolved. Looked up from germline, CDR1 is SNHLY and CDR2 is FYNNEI. The CDR3 spans 12 residues. V dropped 2 bases and J dropped 4 bases, with 4 bases sitting between them. The DNA for the CDR3 is TGTGCCAGCAGTGAACTCTCAGATACGCAGTATTTT. This translates into CASSELSDTQYF.

This rearrangement joins TRBV2 to TRBJ2-1, with D maybe TRBD2 (5 bases). V shed 6 bases and J shed 8 bases, with 14 bases lying between them. The V gene's germline CDR1 is SNHLY and CDR2 FYNNEI. CDR3 size: 13 residues. This CDR3 reads CASRIPERDEQFF. The CDR3 DNA is TGTGCCAGCAGGATCCCTGAGAGGGATGAGCAGTTCTTC.

The chain employs TRBV6-5 and TRBJ1-1, with no clear D. CDR1 is MNHEY and CDR2 is SVGAGI in the germline V gene. V lost 2 bases, J lost 5 bases, and 15 bases lay in between. The CDR3 is 15 residues long. CDR3 in amino acids: CASSYSPPSGTEAFF. In DNA form, the CDR3 reads TGTGCCAGCAGTTACAGTCCCCCTTCGGGGACTGAAGCTTTCTTT.

There are a few counts of this clone. J is TRBJ1-1 and V is TRBV6-1; TRBD1 matches 7 bases. The CDR3 sequence is 13 residues long. V was clipped by 3 bases and J by 5 bases; unmatched bases: 3. Germline V CDR1 and CDR2: MNHNS, SASEGT. CDR3: CASSDRTGTEAFF. DNA of the CDR3: TGTGCCAGCAGTGACCGGACAGGTACTGAAGCTTTCTTT.

A few counts support this clone. This rearrangement joins TRBV4-2 to TRBJ2-7, with 7 bases lining up with TRBD1. Germline CDR1 is LGHNA and CDR2 is YNFKEQ. The CDR3 consists of 17 residues. V gave up 1 base and J gave up 2 bases; unmatched junction bases: 11. The CDR3 nucleotides are TGTGCCAGCAGCCAAGTAGTCGGGACAGACTTCCCCTACGAGCAGTACTTC. Its translation: CASSQVVGTDFPYEQYF.

This chain joins TRBV28 and TRBJ2-7; D is possibly TRBD2 (7 bases). Trimming took 3 bases from V and 2 from J, leaving 14 bases between them. In germline, CDR1 is MDHEN, CDR2 SYDVKM. There are 15 residues in the CDR3. CDR3: CASSFHSGGPYEQYF. The CDR3 DNA reads as TGTGCCAGCAGTTTCCACTCGGGGGGCCCCTACGAGCAGTACTTC.

This clone was recorded a few times. V and J are TRBV11-2 and TRBJ2-1; 11 nucleotides align to TRBD2. The CDR3 is made up of 15 amino acids. Germline V gene data show CDR1 as SGHAT and CDR2 as FQNNGV. The V gene end was trimmed by 5 bases and the J gene end by 5 bases; junction bases not matched to a gene: 5. As DNA, the CDR3 is TGTGCCAGCAGCCGTACGGGACTAGCGGACAATGAGCAGTTCTTC. Amino acid sequence: CASSRTGLADNEQFF.

The chain joins TRBV4-2 to TRBJ2-5; D might be TRBD2 (6 bases). Germline assignment: CDR1 LGHNA and CDR2 YNFKEQ. There are 19 residues in the CDR3. With 6 bases removed from V and 5 bases from J, the gap between germline ends came to 31 bases. The CDR3 sequence: CASRKGVGGDWVGGETQYF. The DNA for the CDR3 is TGTGCCAGCAGAAAAGGGGTTGGCGGGGACTGGGTTGGGGGTGAGACCCAGTACTTC.

V and J are TRBV30 and TRBJ2-7, with 12 bases aligning to TRBD2. V shed 3 bases, J shed 5 bases, and the junction held 8 bases outside the gene matches. The CDR3 sequence is 15 residues long. Looked up from germline, CDR1 is GTSNPN and CDR2 is SVGIG (reference sequence). In nucleotides, the CDR3 is TGTGCCTGGAGGGCGAGACTAGCGGGAGAGAACGAGCAGTACTTC. This translates into CAWRARLAGENEQYF.